This entry lists 12 T cell receptor beta chains sequenced from one sample in a study of T cell responses to AZD1222 COVID-19 vaccine. Generated by immunoSEQ multiplex PCR, the TCRdb table keeps only in-frame clones and is missing some. The sample has around 100,000 clones, around 94% seen once; the top ten hold more than 2%. Sequencing was performed on peripheral blood, taken on day 0 of AZD1222 vaccination. The receptors stem from an adult in good health.

This clone was seen more than once but under ten times. The genes are TRBV5-4 and TRBJ1-2; TRBD1 matches at 9 bases. The V gene's germline CDR1 is SGHNT and CDR2 YYREEE (reference sequence). V shed 10 bases and J 3 bases; nucleotides not matched to a gene: 4. This CDR3 comprises 12 residues. The CDR3, as DNA: TGTGCCGGGGGACAGGGCGACTATGGCTACACCTTC. Residues: CAGGQGDYGYTF.

This clone was detected only once. The V call is TRBV4-3, the J call TRBJ1-2, with TRBD1 matching over 7 bases. CDR1 and CDR2 from the germline V gene are LGHNA and YSLEER. CDR3 size: 14 residues. Trimming took 4 bases from V and 5 from J; bases not matched to a gene: 7. The CDR3 bases are TGCGCCAGCAGCCCGGCGGGACAGAAGTATGGCTACACCTTC. It codes for CASSPAGQKYGYTF.

This CDR3 is CASSRTGDHNYTF. CDR3 sequence (DNA): TGCGCCAGCAGCAGGACAGGGGATCATAACTACACCTTC. The chain has TRBV5-1 and TRBJ1-2; 9 bases fit TRBD1. With V trimmed by 4 bases and J by 10 bases, 8 bases remained unmatched. This CDR3 region has 13 residues. Germline-derived CDR1 and CDR2 are SGHRS and YFSETQ. The entire variable domain, with the rest obtained from reference TRBV5-1 and TRBJ1-2, is as follows: KAGVTQTPRYLIKTRGQQVTLSCSPISGHRSVSWYQQTPGQGLQFLFEYFSETQRNKGNFPGRFSGRQFSNSRSEMNVSTLELGDSALYLCASSRTGDHNYTFGSGTRLTVV.

The chain carries TRBV30 and TRBJ1-4; 8 nucleotides align to TRBD1. This CDR3 is built from 15 residues. The V gene's germline CDR1 is GTSNPN and CDR2 SVGIG (reference sequence). Germline trimming cut 4 bases from V and 12 bases from J; bases unmatched to any gene: 16. The CDR3 coding sequence is TGTGCCTGGACTCGAGGTGGGGCAGGGGGCGTTCAACTGTTTTTT. Residues: CAWTRGGAGGVQLFF.

This chain links TRBV9 with TRBJ1-1; possibly TRBD1 for D (5 bases). Trimming left V 0 bases short and J 4 bases short, with 7 bases between. Germline V gene lookup returns CDR1 SGDLS and CDR2 YYNGEE. This CDR3 comprises 13 residues. The CDR3 protein is CASSVGGFTEAFF. The CDR3 DNA reads as TGTGCCAGCAGCGTAGGGGGGTTCACTGAAGCTTTCTTT.

V usage is TRBV7-2 and J usage is TRBJ2-3; 7 bases map to TRBD2. After removal of 0 bases from V and 5 bases from J, the junction contained 5 bases not matched to a gene. Germline assignment: CDR1 SGHTA and CDR2 FQGNSA. The CDR3 totals 15 residues. The CDR3 DNA reads as TGTGCCAGCAGCTTAGCGACGGGGGGAGGAGATACGCAGTATTTT. Amino acids: CASSLATGGGDTQYF.

This clone came up a few times. J is TRBJ1-1 and V is TRBV12-3 or TRBV12-4; tentatively, D is TRBD1 (6 bases). The CDR3 has 13 amino acids. V was shortened by 6 bases and J by 1 base, with 9 bases between the two germline ends. This CDR3 is CASSLRGNTEAFF. DNA for the CDR3: TGTGCCAGCAGCCTCAGGGGGAACACTGAAGCTTTCTTT.

In the case of this clone: The sample has other DNA sequences that encode this CDR3 too. CDR3 DNA: TGTGCCAGTAGTATAGGGACAGGGGTATCTGGGGCCAACGTCCTGACTTTC. Residues: CASSIGTGVSGANVLTF. V usage is TRBV19 and J usage is TRBJ2-6; 9 nucleotides agree with TRBD1. The CDR3 loop spans 17 amino acids. Germline assignment: CDR1 LNHDA and CDR2 SQIVND (reference sequence). The trim removed 1 base at V and 1 base at J, leaving 2 bases unmatched.

The chain employs TRBV4-2 and TRBJ1-2, with TRBD1 identical over 8 bases. The V segment lost 1 base and the J segment 1 base; nucleotides outside the gene matches: 2. The CDR3 contains 15 residues. Germline V CDR1 and CDR2: LGHNA, YNFKEQ. In DNA, the CDR3 is TGTGCCAGCAGCCAAGGGACAGGGCTTAACTATGGCTACACCTTC. It is translated as CASSQGTGLNYGYTF.

This clone was seen once. The chain employs TRBV2 and TRBJ1-3; TRBD1 is a possible D gene (5 bases). The germline gives CDR1 SNHLY, CDR2 FYNNEI. V lost 6 bases to trimming and J lost 0 bases, with 6 bases between them. CDR3 length equals 13 residues. In DNA form, the CDR3 reads TGTGCCAGCAGGGACAACTCTGGAAACACCATATATTTT. This codes for CASRDNSGNTIYF.

The V and J genes are TRBV29-1 and TRBJ1-3; D is undetermined. The CDR3 sequence is 11 residues long. Germline V gives CDR1 SQVTM, CDR2 ANQGSEA. V lost 6 bases to trimming and J lost 5 bases, with 8 bases between them. This chain's CDR3 is CSVGGRNTIYF. The CDR3 nucleotides read TGCAGCGTCGGCGGGAGAAACACCATATATTTT. The full variable domain, in which reference TRBV29-1 and TRBJ1-3 provide the parts outside the CDR3, is SAVISQKPSRDICQRGTSLTIQCQVDSQVTMMFWYRQQPGQSLTLIATANQGSEATYESGFVIDKFPISRPNLTFSTLTVSNMSPEDSSIYLCSVGGRNTIYFGEGSWLTVV.

This clone was seen only once. The CDR3 region has the DNA TGCGCCAGCAGCTTGAGGGGGACAGGAGTGAGCACTGAAGCTTTCTTT. Its translation is CASSLRGTGVSTEAFF. The rearrangement joins TRBV5-1 to TRBJ1-1, with 8 bases identical to TRBD1. The CDR3 has 16 amino acids. With V trimmed by 1 base and J by 4 bases, 9 bases remained unmatched. Germline CDR1 SGHRS, CDR2 YFSETQ.